This entry lists 5 T cell receptor beta chains sequenced from one sample in a study of control samples from healthy donors and cancer patients. The table came from immunoSEQ multiplex PCR; TCRdb's copy has only in-frame clones and leaves some out. The sample lists around 150,000 clones, 89% seen once, with roughly 5% in the top ten. Sequenced material: blood. The receptors were sampled from a man younger than 40 in good health.

V is TRBV6-2 or TRBV6-3 and J is TRBJ2-5, with 8 bases that match TRBD1. J was trimmed by 5 bases and V by 5 bases; bases with no gene match: 10. Germline V gives CDR1 MNHEY, CDR2 SVGEGT. The CDR3 has 15 residues. The CDR3 spells CASSLQPGGAETQYF. CDR3 nucleotide sequence: TGTGCCAGCAGTCTGCAACCAGGGGGCGCGGAGACCCAGTACTTC.

V is TRBV5-1 and J is TRBJ1-6, with unresolved D. CDR1 is SGHRS, CDR2 YFSETQ, per germline. Trimming removed 0 bases at V and 8 bases at J, with 15 bases between. This CDR3 contains 16 residues. Here the CDR3 reads CASSLEAGRVDSPLHF. As DNA, the CDR3 is TGCGCCAGCAGCTTGGAGGCAGGACGGGTGGATTCACCCCTCCACTTT.

DNA for the CDR3: TGTGCCAGCACTCCCTCCGCCGGGTCCTTGGACGAGCAGTACTTC. Translated, it gives CASTPSAGSLDEQYF. The rearrangement links TRBV27 to TRBJ2-7; no firm D call. Trimming shortened V by 7 bases and J by 5 bases, and 21 bases separated the two germline ends. The CDR3 consists of 15 residues. CDR1 MNHEY and CDR2 SMNVEV come from the germline V gene (reference sequence).

This chain links TRBV5-4 with TRBJ1-3; D uncertain. Trimming left V 3 bases short and J 0 bases short, with 10 bases between. The CDR3 length is 15 residues. Germline V CDR1 and CDR2: SGHNT, YYREEE (reference sequence). Here the CDR3 DNA reads TGTGCCAGCAGCTCAACACAAGGCTCTGGAAACACCATATATTTT. Its protein is CASSSTQGSGNTIYF.

This clone was seen a single time. This chain joins TRBV2 and TRBJ1-2, with unresolved D. The germline gives CDR1 SNHLY, CDR2 FYNNEI. V was cut by 5 bases and J by 0 bases, with 7 bases left in between. The CDR3 has 13 amino acids. CDR3 protein: CASSPTANYGYTF. In DNA form, the CDR3 reads TGTGCCAGCAGTCCAACAGCTAACTATGGCTACACCTTC.